A few counts support the clone carrying this T cell receptor beta chain. What it binds is unknown. The CDR3 has 11 residues. Germline V CDR1 and CDR2: MDHEN, SYDVKM. The V end was cut by 5 bases, the J end by 6 bases, with 7 bases between. Clones were read by immunoSEQ multiplex PCR, and TCRdb kept only the in-frame ones, dropping some. The sample has tens of thousands of clones, approximately 90% seen once. The data are from a study of lymphopenia after photon versus proton radiotherapy. Overall study findings and caveats: Oligoclonal CD8+ Temra expansion after nadir drove photon patients' diversity drop. Only patients who died were analyzed for survival; proton advantage is unproven.

V is TRBV28 and J is TRBJ1-2, with D unclear. This clonotype originated in a woman in her seventies with pancreatic cancer. The specimen comprised peripheral blood, sampled from a patient treated with photon-based radiotherapy. CDR3 residues: CASSRRDGYTF. CDR3 nucleotide sequence: TGTGCCAGCAGTAGGAGGGATGGCTACACCTTC.